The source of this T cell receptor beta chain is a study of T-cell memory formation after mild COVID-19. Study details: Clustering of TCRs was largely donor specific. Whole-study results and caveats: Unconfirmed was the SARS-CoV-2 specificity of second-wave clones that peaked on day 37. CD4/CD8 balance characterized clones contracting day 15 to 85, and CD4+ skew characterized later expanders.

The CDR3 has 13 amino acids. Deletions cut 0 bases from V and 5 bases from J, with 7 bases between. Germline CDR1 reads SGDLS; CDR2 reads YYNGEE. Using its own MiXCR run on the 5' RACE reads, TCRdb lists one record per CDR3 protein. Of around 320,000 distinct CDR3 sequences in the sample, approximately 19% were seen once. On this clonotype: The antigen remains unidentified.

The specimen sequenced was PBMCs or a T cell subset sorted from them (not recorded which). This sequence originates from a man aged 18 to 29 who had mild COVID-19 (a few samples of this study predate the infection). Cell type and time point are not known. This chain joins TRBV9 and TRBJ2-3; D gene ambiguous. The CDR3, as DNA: TGTGCCAGCAGCGTAGATCTCCAAGATACGCAGTATTTT. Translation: CASSVDLQDTQYF.